Presented here are 21 T cell receptor beta chains from one specimen sequenced in a study of blood T cell repertoires in COVID-19. TCRdb's copy holds only in-frame clones and misses some; the assay was immunoSEQ multiplex PCR. Found here are 200,000 to 300,000 clones, around 88% of them singletons; the top ten hold approximately 3%. The sequencing input was peripheral blood. The receptor source for this set is a woman in her 30s who had recovered from COVID-19.

V gene TRBV5-5 combines with J gene TRBJ1-2; possible D gene TRBD1, 5 bases. The CDR3 runs 12 residues. Trimming cost V 0 bases and J 7 bases, with 7 bases left between them. Germline values: CDR1 SGHKS, CDR2 YYEKEE (reference sequence). The CDR3, as DNA: TGTGCCAGCAGCTTGGGCAGGGCTGGCTACACCTTC. Residues: CASSLGRAGYTF.

The rearrangement links TRBV27 to TRBJ2-3, with 14 positions matching TRBD2. Trimming cost V 7 bases and J 3 bases; bases outside gene matches: 9. The length of the CDR3 is 17 residues. Per germline, CDR1 MNHEY and CDR2 SMNVEV (reference sequence). The CDR3: CASIGTSGGRVTDTQYF. Written as DNA, the CDR3 is TGTGCCAGCATAGGGACTAGCGGGGGTAGGGTGACAGATACGCAGTATTTT.

This chain joins TRBV7-4 and TRBJ2-4; TRBD2 agrees at 10 bases. CDR3 length equals 17 residues. Germline CDR1 is SGHVT and CDR2 is SQSDAQ. After removal of 1 base from V and 4 bases from J, the junction contained 7 bases not matched to a gene. The CDR3 spells CASSLGPPTSGKNIQYF. The CDR3 DNA reads TGTGCCAGCAGCTTAGGGCCTCCGACTAGCGGGAAAAACATTCAGTACTTC.

The genes are TRBV29-1 and TRBJ2-2, with 9 bases lining up with TRBD2. The trim removed 5 bases at V and 7 bases at J, leaving 8 bases unmatched. This CDR3 region has 14 residues. CDR1 and CDR2 from the germline V gene are SQVTM and ANQGSEA. CDR3 nucleotides: TGCAGCGTTAAGGCTAGCGGGGAAAGCGGGGAGCTGTTTTTT. It yields the protein CSVKASGESGELFF.

J is TRBJ2-3 and V is TRBV2, with 7 bases that match TRBD2. J gave up 2 bases and V 6 bases, and 8 bases lay outside the gene matches. The V gene's germline CDR1 is SNHLY and CDR2 FYNNEI. CDR3 size: 15 residues. Here the CDR3 reads CASRVSGRSTDTQYF. The CDR3 nucleotides read TGTGCCAGCAGGGTTAGCGGGCGCTCCACAGATACGCAGTATTTT.

This clone was detected once. The genes are TRBV3-1 (or the pseudogene TRBV3-2) and TRBJ2-1; 13 bases map to TRBD2. The V segment lost 5 bases and the J segment 9 bases; nucleotides outside the gene matches: 13. Germline assignment: CDR1 LGHDT and CDR2 YNNKEL (reference sequence). This CDR3 is 17 amino acids long. Written as DNA, the CDR3 is TGTGCCAGCAGCTTCCGACTAGCGGGGGGCCGTGGTAGTGAGCAGTTCTTC. Its protein is CASSFRLAGGRGSEQFF.

CDR3 DNA: TGTGCCATCAGTGAGTCGGTGGTCGGGGGACTAGGCGAGCAGTACTTC. Protein sequence: CAISESVVGGLGEQYF. The chain employs TRBV10-3 and TRBJ2-7, with 8 bases aligning to TRBD2. Germline V gene data show CDR1 as ENHRY and CDR2 as SYGVKD. This CDR3 is 16 amino acids long. Trimming removed 0 bases from V and 6 bases from J; junction bases left unmatched: 10.

The table lists this clone with a few counts. The chain recombines TRBV16 with TRBJ1-5, with 8 bases matching TRBD1. From germline, CDR1 is KGHSY and CDR2 FQNENV. The ends lost 4 bases at V and 4 bases at J; junction bases unmatched: 3. The CDR3 is 14 amino acids. The chain's CDR3 is CASSRTGGNQPQHF. In nucleotides, the CDR3 is TGTGCCAGCAGCCGTACAGGGGGAAATCAGCCCCAGCATTTT.

This chain links TRBV4-3 with TRBJ2-3; 14 bases align to TRBD2. After removal of 1 base from V and 1 base from J, the junction contained 7 bases not matched to a gene. Germline lookup yields CDR1 LGHNA and CDR2 YSLEER. The CDR3 is 19 residues long. The CDR3 spells CASSQGLAGGRLGTDTQYF. The CDR3 region has the DNA TGCGCCAGCAGCCAAGGACTAGCGGGGGGGCGCTTAGGCACAGATACGCAGTATTTT.

The rearrangement joins TRBV6-5 to TRBJ2-7; D gene uncertain. Germline V gene sequence: CDR1 MNHEY, CDR2 SVGAGI. The CDR3 has 13 amino acids. The V end lost 5 bases, the J end lost 0 bases, and 8 bases lay between the germline ends. This CDR3 reads CASSPLSSYEQYF. CDR3 sequence (DNA): TGTGCCAGCAGTCCGCTTAGCTCCTACGAGCAGTACTTC.

As regards this clone: Other DNA variants within this sample encode the same CDR3. The chain is built from TRBV10-3 and TRBJ1-3, with 8 positions matching TRBD1. The CDR3 runs to 14 residues. With 3 bases clipped from V and 2 bases from J, the junction kept 0 bases outside the gene matches. Germline V gene lookup returns CDR1 ENHRY and CDR2 SYGVKD. CDR3 protein: CAISEQGAGNTIYF. The CDR3 DNA is TGTGCCATCAGTGAACAGGGGGCTGGAAACACCATATATTTT.

This chain links TRBV14 with TRBJ1-2, with D tentatively TRBD1 (6 bases). This CDR3 has 15 residues. V was clipped by 3 bases and J by 4 bases, with 15 bases between them. Germline lookup yields CDR1 SGHDN and CDR2 FVKESK. The CDR3 region is CASSQDLGTSYGYTF. Here the CDR3 DNA reads TGTGCCAGCAGCCAGGACCTCGGGACAAGCTATGGCTACACCTTC.

This clone was picked up a small number of times. This CDR3 is CASSPDLTGLGSPLHF. CDR3 bases: TGTGCCAGCTCACCAGATCTAACAGGGCTGGGCTCACCCCTCCACTTT. The chain is built from TRBV18 and TRBJ1-6, with D possibly matching TRBD1 (6 bases). CDR3 length: 16 amino acids. V lost 2 bases to trimming and J lost 10 bases, with 18 bases between them. Germline V gene sequence: CDR1 KGHSH, CDR2 LQKENI.

The chain has TRBV19 and TRBJ2-2; D perhaps matches TRBD2 (6 bases). Germline-derived CDR1 and CDR2 are LNHDA and SQIVND (reference sequence). The CDR3 is made up of 17 amino acids. Trimming left V 7 bases short and J 2 bases short, with 20 bases between. This CDR3 reads CASMHRLTSLNTGELFF. The CDR3 DNA is TGTGCCAGTATGCACAGGTTGACTAGTCTCAACACCGGGGAGCTGTTTTTT.

This clone was observed once. This chain links TRBV4-1 with TRBJ1-5; 10 nucleotides line up with TRBD1. This CDR3 comprises 16 residues. Germline values: CDR1 MGHRA, CDR2 YSYEKL. The J segment lost 2 bases and the V segment lost 4 bases, leaving 5 bases of the junction unmatched. This CDR3 reads CASSPGQGGGNQPQHF. The CDR3 region has the DNA TGCGCCAGCAGCCCAGGACAGGGGGGCGGCAATCAGCCCCAGCATTTT.

V usage is TRBV5-5 and J usage is TRBJ1-2; D gene unclear. V lost 0 bases and J lost 2, with 5 bases in between. Germline assignment: CDR1 SGHKS and CDR2 YYEKEE (reference sequence). This CDR3 region has 13 residues. The CDR3 nucleotides read TGTGCCAGCAGCTTGGATATAAACTATGGCTACACCTTC. It encodes CASSLDINYGYTF.

The chain combines TRBV19 with TRBJ1-1, with 8 nucleotides matching TRBD1. The ends lost 7 bases at V and 2 bases at J; junction bases unmatched: 12. CDR1 is LNHDA and CDR2 is SQIVND in the germline V gene (reference sequence). This CDR3 is built from 16 residues. In DNA, the CDR3 is TGTGCCAGTACCCCAACCGGGACAGGACCCAACACTGAAGCTTTCTTT. Protein: CASTPTGTGPNTEAFF.

This clone was counted once. V and J are TRBV10-3 and TRBJ2-1; D might be TRBD2 (5 bases). This CDR3 comprises 17 residues. The germline V gene has CDR1 ENHRY and CDR2 SYGVKD. The V end was cut by 2 bases, the J end by 0 bases, with 14 bases between. CDR3 in amino acids: CAISETTDGGSYNEQFF. Written as DNA, the CDR3 is TGTGCCATCAGTGAGACCACCGACGGAGGCTCCTACAATGAGCAGTTCTTC.

This clone has just one count. This sequence joins TRBV9 and TRBJ2-1, with D possibly TRBD2 on 5 matching bases. CDR1 and CDR2 (germline): SGDLS, YYNGEE. V lost 0 bases and J lost 0, with 10 bases in between. The CDR3 spans 16 residues. Here the CDR3 reads CASSVGPGSSYNEQFF. The CDR3 DNA follows: TGTGCCAGCAGCGTAGGACCGGGGAGCTCCTACAATGAGCAGTTCTTC.

This clone has just a few counts. This chain uses TRBV4-1 with TRBJ2-2; TRBD1 aligns across 8 bases. The germline V gene has CDR1 MGHRA and CDR2 YSYEKL. The CDR3 loop spans 16 amino acids. J gave up 3 bases and V 3 bases, and 6 bases lay outside the gene matches. CDR3 protein: CASSQPRGRDTGELFF. CDR3 sequence (DNA): TGCGCCAGCAGCCAGCCCAGGGGGCGCGACACCGGGGAGCTGTTTTTT.

This clone appeared a few times. V is TRBV19 and J is TRBJ2-5; TRBD2 agrees at 10 bases. The ends lost 1 base at V and 4 bases at J; junction bases unmatched: 3. The CDR3 has 15 amino acids. Germline V gene lookup returns CDR1 LNHDA and CDR2 SQIVND (reference sequence). The CDR3 spells CASSIGLAGVETQYF. CDR3 coding DNA: TGTGCCAGTAGTATAGGGCTAGCGGGGGTAGAGACCCAGTACTTC.